The present entry profiles one T cell receptor beta chain with its context. Its antigen is not identified. A single record per CDR3 protein comes from TCRdb applying MiXCR to the reads. This sample has hundreds of thousands of distinct CDR3 sequences, with 30% to 35% found just once. The data are from a study of T cell repertoires in cytomegalovirus infection. The wider study: Newly reported HLA-C-restricted and thoroughly characterized HLA-B-restricted CMV epitopes were employed. The public TCR beta signatures pointed to both CMV infection and matching HLA type.

This CDR3 spans 15 amino acids. Germline V lookup: CDR1 SGHTS, CDR2 YDEGEE. V was trimmed by 4 bases and J by 3 bases, leaving 14 bases between them. General study findings and limits: Carriage of CMV together with the relevant HLA was identifiable through cumulative public TCR beta family frequency. It was HLA-C-restricted CMV-specific TCR beta clonotypes that dominated the response ex vivo.

The specimen was cultured PBMCs, collected from culture after CMV antigen stimulation. The chain combines TRBV5-8 with TRBJ1-5, with a tentative D call TRBD1 (5 bases). The source of this sequence is a human donor in good health (CMV status not recorded). Some clones in this sample may be carry-over from other donors' samples. Here the CDR3 DNA reads TGTGCCAGCAGCCCGTGGGGACGGACCAATCAGCCCCAGCATTTT. Translating it yields CASSPWGRTNQPQHF. The full variable domain, in which reference TRBV5-8 and TRBJ1-5 provide the parts outside the CDR3, is EAGVTQSPTHLIKTRGQQATLRCSPISGHTSVYWYQQALGLGLQFLLWYDEGEERNRGNFPPRFSGRQFPNYSSELNVNALELEDSALYLCASSPWGRTNQPQHFGDGTRLSIL.